Described below is a single T cell receptor (beta chain) sequence and its context. Its antigen remains unidentified. V gave up 6 bases and J gave up 6 bases, with 21 bases separating them. CDR3 length: 16 residues. The V gene's germline CDR1 is LNHDA and CDR2 SQIVND (reference sequence). Described treatment: approximately 9-day PBMC culture with coronavirus spike peptide pools or control peptides (ViraFEST assay). The Oncomine TCR Beta short-read assay was what sequenced the DNA obtained from cultured CD4+ T cells. TCRdb reprocessed the PCR reads with MiXCR, giving one entry per CDR3 protein. The data contain about 13,000 distinct CDR3 sequences, about four fifths of them seen just once; the ten biggest clones take up roughly 28%. The sample comes from a study of vaccination and CD4 T cells after COVID-19. Notes on the study in general: Of the reactive clones in convalescent patients, a median roughly 86% showed up only post-vaccination.

This receptor was identified in a human donor who had recovered from COVID-19. Sequencing was done on a sample of CD4+ T cells from blood, cultured in vitro. The chain joins TRBV19 to TRBJ1-5, with D perhaps TRBD1 (5 bases). DNA of the CDR3: TGTGCCAGTAGCGAACTTGGACACGACGGCGGTCAGCCCCAGCATTTT. Translating gives CASSELGHDGGQPQHF.